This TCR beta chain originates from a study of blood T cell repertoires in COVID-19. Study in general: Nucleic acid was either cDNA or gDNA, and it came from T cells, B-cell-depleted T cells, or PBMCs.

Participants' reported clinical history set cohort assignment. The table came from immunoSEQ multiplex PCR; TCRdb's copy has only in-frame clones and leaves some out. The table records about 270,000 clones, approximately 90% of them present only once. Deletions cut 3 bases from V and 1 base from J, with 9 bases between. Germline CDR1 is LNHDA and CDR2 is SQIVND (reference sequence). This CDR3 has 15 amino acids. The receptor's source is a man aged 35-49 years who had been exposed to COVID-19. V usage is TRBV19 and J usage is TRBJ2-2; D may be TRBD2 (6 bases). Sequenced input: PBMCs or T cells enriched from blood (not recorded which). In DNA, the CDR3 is TGTGCCAGTAGTATGCTAGCGAGGAACACCGGGGAGCTGTTTTTT. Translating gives CASSMLARNTGELFF.